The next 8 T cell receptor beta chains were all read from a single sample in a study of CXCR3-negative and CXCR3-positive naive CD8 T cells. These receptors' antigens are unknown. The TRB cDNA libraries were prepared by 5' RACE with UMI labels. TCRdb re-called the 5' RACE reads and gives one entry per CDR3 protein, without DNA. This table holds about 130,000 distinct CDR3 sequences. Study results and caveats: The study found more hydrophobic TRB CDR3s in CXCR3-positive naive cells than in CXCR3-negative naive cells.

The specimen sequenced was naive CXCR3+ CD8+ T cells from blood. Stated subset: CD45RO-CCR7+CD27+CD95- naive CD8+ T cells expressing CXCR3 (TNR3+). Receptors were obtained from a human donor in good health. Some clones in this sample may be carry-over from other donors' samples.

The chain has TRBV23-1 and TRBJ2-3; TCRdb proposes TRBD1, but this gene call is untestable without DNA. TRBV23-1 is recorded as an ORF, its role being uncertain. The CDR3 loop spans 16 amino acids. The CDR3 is CASSQPQGVCTDTQYF.

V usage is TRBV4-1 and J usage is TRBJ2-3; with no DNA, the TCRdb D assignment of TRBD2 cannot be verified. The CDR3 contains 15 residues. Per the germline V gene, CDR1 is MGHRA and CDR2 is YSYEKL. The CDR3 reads CASSQIAGGTDTQYF.

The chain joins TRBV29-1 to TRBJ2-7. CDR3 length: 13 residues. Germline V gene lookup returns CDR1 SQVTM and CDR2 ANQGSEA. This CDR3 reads CSVGRPNTYEQYF.

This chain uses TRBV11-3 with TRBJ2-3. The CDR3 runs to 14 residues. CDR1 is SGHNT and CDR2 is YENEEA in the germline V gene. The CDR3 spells CASSGRTSPDTQYF.

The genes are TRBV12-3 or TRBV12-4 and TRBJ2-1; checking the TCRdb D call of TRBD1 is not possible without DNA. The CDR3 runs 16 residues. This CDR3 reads CASSSFDRGGDNEQFF.

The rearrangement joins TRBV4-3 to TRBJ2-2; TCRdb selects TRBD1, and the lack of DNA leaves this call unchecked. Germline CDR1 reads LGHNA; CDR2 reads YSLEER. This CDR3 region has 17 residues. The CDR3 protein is CASSRGTALMNTRELFF.

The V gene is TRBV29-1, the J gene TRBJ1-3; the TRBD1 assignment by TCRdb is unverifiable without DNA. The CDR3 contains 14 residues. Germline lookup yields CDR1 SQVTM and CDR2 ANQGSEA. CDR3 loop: CSVARDGSGNTIYF.

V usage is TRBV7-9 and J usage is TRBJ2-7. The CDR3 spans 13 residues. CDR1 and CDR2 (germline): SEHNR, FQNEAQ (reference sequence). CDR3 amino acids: CASSLDTFYEQYF.